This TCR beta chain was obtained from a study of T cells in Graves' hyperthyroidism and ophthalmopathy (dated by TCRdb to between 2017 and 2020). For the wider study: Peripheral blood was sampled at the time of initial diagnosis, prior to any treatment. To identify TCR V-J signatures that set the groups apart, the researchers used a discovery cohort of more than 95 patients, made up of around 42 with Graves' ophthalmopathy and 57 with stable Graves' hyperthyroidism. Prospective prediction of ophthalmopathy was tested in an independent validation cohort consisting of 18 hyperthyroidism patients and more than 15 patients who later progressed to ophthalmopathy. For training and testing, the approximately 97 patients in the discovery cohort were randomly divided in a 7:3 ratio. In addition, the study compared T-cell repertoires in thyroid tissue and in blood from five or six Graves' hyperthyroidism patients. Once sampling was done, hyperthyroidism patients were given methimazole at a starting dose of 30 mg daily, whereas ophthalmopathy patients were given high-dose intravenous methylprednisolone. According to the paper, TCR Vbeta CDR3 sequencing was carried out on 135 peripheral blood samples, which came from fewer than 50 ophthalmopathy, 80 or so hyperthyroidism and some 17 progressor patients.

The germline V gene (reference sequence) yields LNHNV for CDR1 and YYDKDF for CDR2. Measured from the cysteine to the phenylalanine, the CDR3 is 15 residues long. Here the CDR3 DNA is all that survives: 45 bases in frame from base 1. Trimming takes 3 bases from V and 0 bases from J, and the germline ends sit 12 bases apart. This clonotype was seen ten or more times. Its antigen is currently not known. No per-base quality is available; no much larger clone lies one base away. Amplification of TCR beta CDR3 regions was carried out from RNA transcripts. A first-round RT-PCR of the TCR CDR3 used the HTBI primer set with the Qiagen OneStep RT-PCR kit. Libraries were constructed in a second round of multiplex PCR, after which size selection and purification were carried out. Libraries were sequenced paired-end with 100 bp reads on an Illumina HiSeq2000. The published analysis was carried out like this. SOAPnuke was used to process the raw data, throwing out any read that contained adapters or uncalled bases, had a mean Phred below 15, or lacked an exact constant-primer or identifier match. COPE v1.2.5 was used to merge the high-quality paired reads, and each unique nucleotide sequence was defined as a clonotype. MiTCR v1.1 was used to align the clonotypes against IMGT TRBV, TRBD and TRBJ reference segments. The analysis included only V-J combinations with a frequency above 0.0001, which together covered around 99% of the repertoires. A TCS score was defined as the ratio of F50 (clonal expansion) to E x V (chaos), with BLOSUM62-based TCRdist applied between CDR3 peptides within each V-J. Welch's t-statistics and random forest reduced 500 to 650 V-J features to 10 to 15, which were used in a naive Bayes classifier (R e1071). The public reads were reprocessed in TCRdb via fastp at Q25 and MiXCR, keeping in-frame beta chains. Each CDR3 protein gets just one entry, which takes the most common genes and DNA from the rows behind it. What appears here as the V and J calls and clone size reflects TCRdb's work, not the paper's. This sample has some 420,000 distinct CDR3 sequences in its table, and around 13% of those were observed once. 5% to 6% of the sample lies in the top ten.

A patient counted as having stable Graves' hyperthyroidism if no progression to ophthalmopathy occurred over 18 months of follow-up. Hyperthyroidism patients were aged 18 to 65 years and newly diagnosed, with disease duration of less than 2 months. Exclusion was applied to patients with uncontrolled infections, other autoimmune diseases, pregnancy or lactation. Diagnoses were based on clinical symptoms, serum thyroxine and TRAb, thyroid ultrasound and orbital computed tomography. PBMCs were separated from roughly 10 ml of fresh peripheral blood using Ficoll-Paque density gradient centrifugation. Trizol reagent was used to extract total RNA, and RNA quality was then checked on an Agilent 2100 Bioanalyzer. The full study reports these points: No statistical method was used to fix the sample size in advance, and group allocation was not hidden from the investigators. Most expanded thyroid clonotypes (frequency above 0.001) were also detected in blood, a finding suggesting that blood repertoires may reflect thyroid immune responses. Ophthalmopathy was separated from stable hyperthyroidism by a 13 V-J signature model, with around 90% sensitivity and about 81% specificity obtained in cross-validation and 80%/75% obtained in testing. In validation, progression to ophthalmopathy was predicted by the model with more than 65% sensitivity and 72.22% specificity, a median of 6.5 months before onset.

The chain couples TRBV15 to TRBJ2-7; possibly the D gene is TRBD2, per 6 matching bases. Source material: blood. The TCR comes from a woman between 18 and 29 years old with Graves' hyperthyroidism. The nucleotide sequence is TGTGCCACCAGCAGTGGGAGGACGGCCTCCTACGAGCAGTACTTC. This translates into CATSSGRTASYEQYF.